The clone carrying this T cell receptor beta chain was seen a few times. The antigen is unknown. Using unique molecular identifiers, the investigators prepared the TCRbeta library. Via MiXCR, TCRdb re-called the PCR reads, giving one row per CDR3 protein. The data show about 980,000 distinct CDR3 sequences, with about 26% seen just once and 28% held by the top ten. These data come from a study of T-cell reconstitution after alpha-beta-depleted transplantation in children. The study, taken as a whole, reports: About two months after transplant, alpha-beta T cells reportedly came from several hundred expanded graft clones. From newly produced T cells came most of the T-cell counts and diversity one year after transplant.

Germline-derived CDR1 and CDR2 are ENHRY and SYGVKD. This CDR3 contains 15 residues. The V end lost 4 bases, the J end lost 0 bases, and 12 bases lay between the germline ends. The sample consisted of PBMCs, mostly from graft donor cells, taken 360 days after TCRalphabeta/CD19-depleted stem cell transplant. V and J are TRBV10-3 and TRBJ1-1; D may be TRBD1 (5 bases). This TCR was sampled from a boy under two years old who had a stem cell transplant for SCID, so the T cells may come from the graft donor. CDR3 sequence reads: CAISAFGGLNTEAFF. The DNA for the CDR3 is TGTGCCATCAGTGCCTTCGGGGGTTTGAACACTGAAGCTTTCTTT.